This TCR beta chain stems from a study of blood T cell repertoires in COVID-19. In the study overall: Specimens from acute and convalescent COVID-19 originated in the United States, Italy and Spain. T cells, B-cell-depleted T cells, or PBMCs provided the cDNA or gDNA that served as material.

Original methodology: Counts of nucleated cells, estimated from reference gene primer amplification, were obtained. Clones were sequenced by immunoSEQ multiplex PCR, and TCRdb holds only the in-frame ones, with some missing. The V and J calls and the clone size are those of that table, but D and trimming were determined from the DNA. The sample lists some 160,000 clones, about 80% occurring once. The ends lost 5 bases at V and 3 bases at J; junction bases unmatched: 4. The CDR3 runs 14 residues. CDR1 and CDR2 (germline): SGHTA, FQGNSA. The sample consisted of peripheral blood. The clonotype originates from an older man with active or convalescent COVID-19. The V and J genes are TRBV7-2 and TRBJ1-2; 9 nucleotides agree with TRBD1. CDR3 protein: CASSGGQGHYGYTF. The CDR3 bases are TGTGCCAGCAGCGGGGGACAGGGCCACTATGGCTACACCTTC.